This TCR beta chain came from a study of STAT5B mutations in CD4+ large granular lymphocyte leukemia. On this clone: What it binds is unknown.

Sequencing was at survey level. Original data processing: A productive frequency of 2.59 x 10-5 was the lowest detectable. TCRdb keeps only in-frame clones here, not all; method: immunoSEQ multiplex PCR. The V and J calls and clone size were taken over from that table, and D and trimming were inferred from the DNA. The data show tens of thousands of clones, 60% to 85% seen once. Germline CDR1 and CDR2: SGHRS and YFSETQ. The length of the CDR3 is 13 residues. V gave up 7 bases and J gave up 2 bases; unmatched junction bases: 4. Overall study findings and caveats: No patients shared main leukemic clonotypes, though roughly 27% appeared at low frequency elsewhere. Top patient clones used TRBV06 genes more often: 8/27 versus 2/35 in controls.

This clonotype originated in a human donor in good health. J is TRBJ2-5 and V is TRBV5-1; 8 nucleotides agree with TRBD1. Material: CD4+ T cells from blood buffy coats. The CDR3 region is CASFHRGQETQYF. In DNA, the CDR3 is TGCGCCAGCTTCCACAGGGGGCAAGAGACCCAGTACTTC.